These T cell receptor beta chains were read from a single sample in a study of CD8 T cells in Susac syndrome. TCRdb reanalysed the immunoSEQ multiplex PCR reads using MiXCR and keeps one entry per CDR3 protein. The sample includes 90,000 to 150,000 distinct CDR3 sequences, around 93% of them seen just once. Material for sequencing was CD8+ T cells from PBMCs. These receptors originate from a human donor in good health. Both conserved end residues are part of each CDR3. The D gene is left open where the match is weak. The size entry is marked missing in some rows and otherwise reads once, few, many or a size class.

v_gene,abundance,d_gene,j_gene,len,CDR3nt,CDR3aa
TRBV28,-,TRBD1,TRBJ1-2,14,TGTGCCTGCAGTGCTGCAGGGGGGTTAGCTGGCTACACCTTC,CACSAAGGLAGYTF
TRBV15,-,TRBD1,TRBJ2-1,12,TGTGCCACCAGCAGCGACCGGGACAGGGCTCTCTTC,CATSSDRDRALF
TRBV10-3,-,TRBD2,TRBJ2-1,14,TGTGCCATCGGTCTAGCGGGGGGCCACAATGAGCAGTTCTTC,CAIGLAGGHNEQFF
TRBV6-2/TRBV6-3,few,-,TRBJ2-7,17,TGTGCCAGCAGTTACTCGAGCCCACGGTTCGCTACCTACGAGCAGTACTTC,CASSYSSPRFATYEQYF
TRBV12-3/TRBV12-4,few,-,TRBJ1-5,13,TGTGCCAGCAGTTCGCAGGGGCATCAGCCCCAGCATTTT,CASSSQGHQPQHF
TRBV5-1,-,TRBD1,TRBJ2-2,15,TGCGCCAGCAGCATGGGACAGGGGAACACCGGGGAGCTGTTTTTT,CASSMGQGNTGELFF
TRBV7-2,-,-,TRBJ1-5,13,TGTGCCAGCAGCCAGACGAGAAATCAGCCCCAGCATTTT,CASSQTRNQPQHF
TRBV9,-,-,TRBJ1-1,12,TGTGCCAGCAGCGTAGCGAACACTGAAGCTTTCTTT,CASSVANTEAFF
TRBV25-1,-,TRBD1,TRBJ2-7,13,TGTGCCAGCAGGTTGACAGGGGGAGGCGAGCAGTACTTC,CASRLTGGGEQYF
TRBV20-1,-,-,TRBJ2-4,18,TGCAGGGCCAACGTCAGGCCTAAATTTGGGGAGCCAAAAAACATTCAGTACTTC,CRANVRPKFGEPKNIQYF
TRBV3-1,-,TRBD1,TRBJ2-2,15,TGTGCCAGCAGCCAGGGCAGGGGGCACGGCGGGGAGCTGTTTTTT,CASSQGRGHGGELFF
TRBV5-1,-,-,TRBJ1-1,14,TGCGCCAGCAGCTCACAACAGGGGAACACTGAAGCTTTCTTT,CASSSQQGNTEAFF
TRBV2,-,TRBD2,TRBJ2-1,15,TGTGCCAGCAGTGGGGGACTAGCGATCTACAATGAGCAGTTCTTC,CASSGGLAIYNEQFF
TRBV7-6,-,-,TRBJ2-1,14,TGTGCCAGCAGCCTCGGGCAGGCCGCGAATGAGCAGTTCTTC,CASSLGQAANEQFF
TRBV20-1,-,TRBD2,TRBJ2-7,14,TGCAGTGCTAGAATGGGCGGGAGGGCTAGCGAGCAGTACTTC,CSARMGGRASEQYF
TRBV9,-,-,TRBJ1-1,12,TGTGCCAGCAGCCCACACACCACTGAAGCTTTCTTT,CASSPHTTEAFF
TRBV3-1,-,TRBD2,TRBJ2-1,17,TGTGCCAGCAGCCAATTCAGCGGGGGAAGCTCCTACAATGAGCAGTTCTTC,CASSQFSGGSSYNEQFF
TRBV20-1,-,-,TRBJ1-2,16,TGCAGTGCTAGAGATCTCGAGAGGGGACTTAACTATGGCTACACCTTC,CSARDLERGLNYGYTF
TRBV25-1,-,-,TRBJ2-5,15,TGTGCCAGCAGTGACCCAGGGAGAGGAAAAGAGACCCAGTACTTC,CASSDPGRGKETQYF
TRBV6-1,once,TRBD1,TRBJ1-4,16,TGTGCCAGCAGTCTCACCCCGGGACAGATCAATGAAAAACTGTTTTTT,CASSLTPGQINEKLFF
TRBV6-1,-,TRBD1,TRBJ1-2,17,TGTGCCAGCAGTCGCCCCGGGACAGGGGGCGCCGACTATGGCTACACCTTC,CASSRPGTGGADYGYTF
TRBV7-8,-,TRBD2,TRBJ2-3,19,TGTGCCAGCAGCTTAGAGGCGGCGGGGGGGCTGATAAGCACAGATACGCAGTATTTT,CASSLEAAGGLISTDTQYF
TRBV20-1,once,-,TRBJ2-7,13,TGCAGTGCTAGAGTACGGACTACACCCGAGCAGTACTTC,CSARVRTTPEQYF
TRBV3-1,-,-,TRBJ1-5,14,TGTGCCAGCAGCCAGAATGCAGGGAATCAGCCCCAGCATTTT,CASSQNAGNQPQHF
TRBV3-1,-,-,TRBJ2-5,12,TGTGCCAGCAGCCAAGTTAGAGAGACCCAGTACTTC,CASSQVRETQYF
TRBV12-3/TRBV12-4,-,-,TRBJ1-1,14,TGTGCCAGCAGTTTATTAGGGGATAACACTGAAGCTTTCTTT,CASSLLGDNTEAFF
TRBV11-2,-,-,TRBJ2-7,14,TGTGCCAGCAGCTTAGAGTTCGAAGGGGTCGAGCAGTACTTC,CASSLEFEGVEQYF
TRBV6-5,few,-,TRBJ2-4,15,TGTGCCAGCAGTTACGACGGGGCAGCCAAAAACATTCAGTACTTC,CASSYDGAAKNIQYF
TRBV6-5,-,-,TRBJ2-1,15,TGTGCCAGCAGTTACGTTGGGGGAGGCTTTAGTGAGCAGTTCTTC,CASSYVGGGFSEQFF
TRBV30,-,-,TRBJ2-1,13,TGTGCCTGGAGTGTTCGGGGAAACAATGAGCAGTTCTTC,CAWSVRGNNEQFF
TRBV5-6,-,TRBD2,TRBJ2-1,15,TGTGCCAGCAGCTTTCATAGCGGGGGAGGCAATGAGCAGTTCTTC,CASSFHSGGGNEQFF
TRBV12-3/TRBV12-4,-,-,TRBJ1-5,15,TGTGCCAGCAGTGTGGACGGACTGAGCAATCAGCCCCAGCATTTT,CASSVDGLSNQPQHF
TRBV2,-,TRBD1,TRBJ1-1,14,TGTGCCAGCAGTTTACAGGGGGCGAACACTGAAGCTTTCTTT,CASSLQGANTEAFF
TRBV5-6,-,TRBD1,TRBJ1-5,13,TGTGCCAGCAGCACGGGACAGGGCCAGCCCCAGCATTTT,CASSTGQGQPQHF
TRBV4-2,-,-,TRBJ1-2,13,TGTGCCAGCAGCCCGACAGGATCGAGGGGCTACACCTTC,CASSPTGSRGYTF
TRBV7-2,-,-,TRBJ1-1,13,TGTGCCAGCAGCTTAGGCAGGGAAACTGAAGCTTTCTTT,CASSLGRETEAFF
TRBV6-1,-,TRBD1,TRBJ2-2,15,TGTGCCACGAATGTGGGGGACAGTCCCACCGGGGAGCTGTTTTTT,CATNVGDSPTGELFF
TRBV4-3,-,-,TRBJ2-5,15,TGCGCCAGCAGCCAAGAGCAACAGAGTTGGGAGACCCAGTACTTC,CASSQEQQSWETQYF
TRBV7-9,once,-,TRBJ2-1,17,TGTGCCAGCAGCCCCATCTGGCAGGGGAAGGACGCCAATGAGCAGTTCTTC,CASSPIWQGKDANEQFF
TRBV4-1,-,TRBD2,TRBJ2-3,13,TGCGCCACCGGAAGGCGGGAGGTAGATACGCAGTATTTT,CATGRREVDTQYF
TRBV19,-,-,TRBJ2-1,15,TGTGCCAGTAGTCTCTCGGGCGGGGCATACAATGAGCAGTTCTTC,CASSLSGGAYNEQFF
TRBV6-2/TRBV6-3,-,-,TRBJ2-7,14,TGTGCCAGCAGTTACAGGCGGGGACGCTACGAGCAGTACTTC,CASSYRRGRYEQYF
TRBV21-1,-,-,TRBJ1-1,16,TGTGCCAGCAGCCCGGGGGGGTCGCGGGTCAACACTGAAGCTTTCTTT,CASSPGGSRVNTEAFF
TRBV6-2/TRBV6-3,few,-,TRBJ2-2,17,TGTGCCAGCAGTTACTCGATTATCAGGAGATACACCGGGGAGCTGTTTTTT,CASSYSIIRRYTGELFF
TRBV6-2/TRBV6-3,-,TRBD1,TRBJ1-1,12,TGTGCCAGCACCCGGGACAGAACTGAAGCTTTCTTT,CASTRDRTEAFF
TRBV7-2,once,TRBD2,TRBJ2-5,18,TGTGCCAGCAGCGGCTACTTGACTAGCGGGAGGGCCGGGGAGACCCAGTACTTC,CASSGYLTSGRAGETQYF
TRBV19,-,-,TRBJ2-1,13,TGTGCCAGTAGCCAAATGGACCTTGGTGAGCAGTTCTTC,CASSQMDLGEQFF
TRBV29-1,once,-,TRBJ2-7,14,TGCAGCGGATTGGGGTCCGGCGGGGACTACGAGCAGTACTTC,CSGLGSGGDYEQYF
TRBV5-1,-,-,TRBJ2-3,13,TGCGCCAGCAGCTCTCCTTCCGGGGATACGCAGTATTTT,CASSSPSGDTQYF
TRBV19,-,-,TRBJ2-7,13,TGTGCCAGTAACCCCGGGACCACGATTGAGCAGTACTTC,CASNPGTTIEQYF
TRBV20-1,-,-,TRBJ1-6,13,TGCAGTGCTTACAGGGACCATAATTCACCCCTCCACTTT,CSAYRDHNSPLHF